The 30 T cell receptor beta chains below come from one sample, sequenced in a study of blood T cell repertoires in COVID-19 (dated by TCRdb to 2018 to 2021). The library was made by the immunoSEQ multiplex PCR assay. The clones in this table, taken by TCRdb from immuneACCESS, are in-frame only. Not every clone is retained; where verified, under half of the shortfall comes from an unresolved V gene, and the cause of the rest is unknown. This sample is represented by approximately 320,000 clones; over 75% of them were singletons. Jointly, the top ten make up approximately 7.6% of the sample. Sequences were obtained from peripheral blood. These receptors were obtained from a human donor in a cohort sampled during active COVID-19.

A word on this clone: At one of its ends the junction is not consistent with the germline gene, which may arise from a read error. This chain uses TRBV7-9 with TRBJ1-1; D call uncertain. CDR1 is SEHNR and CDR2 is FQNEAQ in the germline V gene (reference sequence). This CDR3 has 12 amino acids. The CDR3 coding sequence is TGTGCCAGCAGCCCGGTCATGACTGAGGCTTTCTTT. Its protein product is CASSPVMTEAFF.

The chain combines TRBV28 with TRBJ1-1; D is perhaps TRBD1 (6 bases). The ends were cut back, 7 bases at V and 10 bases at J, with 16 bases in the middle. This CDR3 region has 12 residues. Germline CDR1 is MDHEN and CDR2 is SYDVKM. CDR3 in DNA: TGTGCCAGCACCTCACAGGGTCGGGGAGCTTTCTTT. Protein: CASTSQGRGAFF.

The chain combines TRBV9 with TRBJ2-1; tentative D call: TRBD1 (6 bases). The CDR3 sequence is 17 residues long. Germline CDR1 is SGDLS and CDR2 is YYNGEE. V lost 0 bases and J 1 base, leaving 14 bases between the germline ends. The CDR3 nucleotides read TGTGCCAGCAGCGTAGACGTAGGGGGAATATCCTACAATGAGCAGTTCTTC. The encoded protein is CASSVDVGGISYNEQFF.

As for this clone: The junction does not match germline at one end; this may be a read error. CDR3 residues: CASSEYKGNAEAFF. CDR3 nucleotides: TGCGCCAGCAGTGAGTATAAGGGGAACGCTGAAGCTTTCTTT. The gene calls are TRBV10-1 and TRBJ1-1, with a tentative D call TRBD1 (5 bases). Germline CDR1 WNHNN, CDR2 SYGVQD (reference sequence). CDR3 length: 14 amino acids.

The chain combines TRBV14 with TRBJ1-6; D unresolved. V gave up 1 base and J gave up 9 bases, with 7 bases separating them. CDR1 is SGHDN, CDR2 FVKESK, per germline. The CDR3 has 13 amino acids. The CDR3 here is CASSQGAGSPLHF. As DNA, the CDR3 is TGTGCCAGCAGCCAAGGGGCGGGTTCACCCCTCCACTTT.

This clone was seen once. The chain joins TRBV6-5 to TRBJ1-3; D is possibly TRBD1 (5 bases). The CDR3 has 16 amino acids. The V end was cut by 0 bases, the J end by 1 base, with 10 bases between. Germline values: CDR1 MNHEY, CDR2 SVGAGI. CDR3 DNA: TGTGCCAGCAGTTACTCCACGACAGTGTCTGGAAACACCATATATTTT. Translated, it gives CASSYSTTVSGNTIYF.

The chain carries TRBV4-1 and TRBJ2-7; tentatively, D is TRBD2 (6 bases). The V end was cut by 1 base, the J end by 0 bases, with 16 bases between. Per the germline V gene, CDR1 is MGHRA and CDR2 is YSYEKL. The CDR3 totals 17 residues. DNA of the CDR3: TGCGCCAGCAGCCAAGTACCTTGGGGGGTGGGCTCCTACGAGCAGTACTTC. Protein: CASSQVPWGVGSYEQYF.

The chain combines TRBV27 with TRBJ1-1; D possibly corresponds to TRBD1 (6 bases). This CDR3 has 17 residues. CDR1 and CDR2 from the germline V gene are MNHEY and SMNVEV (reference sequence). V lost 4 bases and J 0 bases, leaving 18 bases between the germline ends. CDR3 sequence reads: CASSSKLQGFMNTEAFF. Here the CDR3 DNA reads TGTGCCAGCAGTTCAAAGCTACAGGGCTTTATGAACACTGAAGCTTTCTTT.

The CDR3 loop reads CASSLLAGSEAFF. CDR3 DNA: TGTGCCAGCAGTTTATTAGCGGGGTCTGAAGCTTTCTTT. The chain uses TRBV27 and TRBJ1-1; D not certain. This CDR3 has 13 amino acids. With 1 base removed from V and 6 bases from J, the gap between germline ends came to 9 bases. Germline loops: CDR1 MNHEY, CDR2 SMNVEV (reference sequence).

The chain recombines TRBV27 with TRBJ2-7; D is undetermined. Germline CDR1 reads MNHEY; CDR2 reads SMNVEV (reference sequence). V was clipped by 1 base and J by 2 bases, with 15 bases between them. CDR3 length: 16 residues. CDR3 in DNA: TGTGCCAGCAGTTTATACCCCAACCCGACTCCCTACGAGCAGTACTTC. Its protein product is CASSLYPNPTPYEQYF.

The CDR3 DNA reads TGTGCCAGCAGCTTGTATCGCGTCGGACAGAGTCAGCCCCAGCATTTT. Amino acid sequence: CASSLYRVGQSQPQHF. This chain uses TRBV5-6 with TRBJ1-5, with D maybe TRBD1 (6 bases). Germline V CDR1 and CDR2: SGHDT, YYEEEE. CDR3 length: 16 amino acids. Trimming shortened V by 1 base and J by 6 bases, and 17 bases separated the two germline ends. Using reference TRBV5-6 and TRBJ1-5 for the parts outside the CDR3, the full variable domain is DAGVTQSPTHLIKTRGQQVTLRCSPKSGHDTVSWYQQALGQGPQFIFQYYEEEERQRGNFPDRFSGHQFPNYSSELNVNALLLGDSALYLCASSLYRVGQSQPQHFGDGTRLSIL.

This chain links TRBV5-5 with TRBJ1-3; the D gene is possibly TRBD1 (6 bases). Germline V gene sequence: CDR1 SGHKS, CDR2 YYEKEE (reference sequence). This CDR3 has 14 residues. Trimming pared 4 bases from V and 2 bases from J, leaving 10 bases between. In DNA, the CDR3 is TGTGCCAGCAGCCCAGGGGATACTGGAAACACCATATATTTT. It is translated as CASSPGDTGNTIYF.

V gene TRBV10-1 combines with J gene TRBJ1-3; 8 nucleotides align to TRBD1. The ends lost 3 bases at V and 5 bases at J; junction bases unmatched: 6. Germline V gene lookup returns CDR1 WNHNN and CDR2 SYGVQD (reference sequence). The CDR3 sequence is 15 residues long. CDR3 protein: CASSERDRRRNTIYF. In DNA form, the CDR3 reads TGCGCCAGCAGTGAAAGGGACAGGAGAAGAAACACCATATATTTT.

The table lists this clone with a few counts. V usage is TRBV19 and J usage is TRBJ2-2, with TRBD1 identical over 9 bases. The ends lost 7 bases at V and 4 bases at J; junction bases unmatched: 4. This CDR3 is built from 14 residues. Per germline, CDR1 LNHDA and CDR2 SQIVND (reference sequence). The DNA of the CDR3 is TGTGCCAGTAACGGACAGGGGAGCACCGGGGAGCTGTTTTTT. Translated: CASNGQGSTGELFF. Full variable domain (rest looked up from reference TRBV19 and TRBJ2-2): DGGITQSPKYLFRKEGQNVTLSCEQNLNHDAMYWYRQDPGQGLRLIYYSQIVNDFQKGDIAEGYSVSREKKESFPLTVTSAQKNPTAFYLCASNGQGSTGELFFGEGSRLTVL.

The chain is built from TRBV30 and TRBJ2-7; maybe TRBD1 (6 bases). The V and J ends lost 8 bases and 2 bases respectively, with 13 bases between them. Germline V gives CDR1 GTSNPN, CDR2 SVGIG (reference sequence). There are 12 residues in the CDR3. CDR3 nucleotide sequence: TGTGCCGGTGGGGACAACCCCTACGAGCAGTACTTC. It specifies CAGGDNPYEQYF. The full variable domain, its missing parts supplied by reference TRBV30 and TRBJ2-7, is SQTIHQWPATLVQPVGSPLSLECTVEGTSNPNLYWYRQAAGRGLQLLFYSVGIGQISSEVPQNLSASRPQDRQFILSSKKLLLSDSGFYLCAGGDNPYEQYFGPGTRLTVT.

This clone was counted once. V and J are TRBV6-4 and TRBJ1-1; D is perhaps TRBD1 (6 bases). CDR3 length: 14 amino acids. From germline, CDR1 is MRHNA and CDR2 SNTAGT. The V end lost 5 bases, the J end lost 1 base, and 11 bases lay between the germline ends. In DNA, the CDR3 is TGTGCCAGCAGTTCGGACAGTGCGAACACTGAAGCTTTCTTT. Its translation: CASSSDSANTEAFF.

The V call is TRBV7-9, the J call TRBJ2-7; 9 bases match TRBD2. The V gene end was trimmed by 5 bases and the J gene end by 1 base; junction bases not matched to a gene: 18. The CDR3 is made up of 19 amino acids. Germline loops: CDR1 SEHNR, CDR2 FQNEAQ (reference sequence). CDR3 sequence reads: CASSLRGGGAGGLSYEQYF. The CDR3 bases are TGTGCCAGCAGCCTCCGCGGCGGGGGGGCGGGAGGATTGTCCTACGAGCAGTACTTC.

Only one count was recorded for this clone. The V gene is TRBV11-3, the J gene TRBJ1-3; 7 bases agree with TRBD1. V dropped 4 bases and J dropped 0; count of bases not matched to a gene: 6. This CDR3 comprises 16 residues. CDR1 SGHNT and CDR2 YENEEA come from the germline V gene. In nucleotides, the CDR3 is TGTGCCAGCAGCTCCGGGGACAGAGACTCTGGAAACACCATATATTTT. Amino acids: CASSSGDRDSGNTIYF.

This clone was observed a single time. The chain employs TRBV3-1 (or the pseudogene TRBV3-2) and TRBJ2-1; possibly TRBD2 for D (5 bases). The length of the CDR3 is 12 residues. Germline CDR1 LGHDT, CDR2 YNNKEL (reference sequence). The V end was cut by 1 base, the J end by 13 bases, with 11 bases between. The DNA of the CDR3 is TGTGCCAGCAGCCAAGGGCGTGAGGGTCAGTTCTTC. Translating it yields CASSQGREGQFF.

DNA of the CDR3: TGTGCCAGCAGCCAAGATTGGACAGGGGGCAATGGCTACACCTTC. Amino acid sequence: CASSQDWTGGNGYTF. The genes are TRBV3-1 (or the pseudogene TRBV3-2) and TRBJ1-2; 11 bases are shared with TRBD1. V dropped 0 bases and J dropped 6; count of bases not matched to a gene: 3. Germline CDR1 and CDR2: LGHDT and YNNKEL (reference sequence). CDR3 length: 15 residues.

This clone was seen only once. The chain links TRBV6-5 to TRBJ1-2, with D uncertain. V lost 2 bases and J lost 7, with 20 bases in between. In germline, CDR1 is MNHEY, CDR2 SVGAGI. This CDR3 region has 16 residues. DNA of the CDR3: TGTGCCAGCAGTTACGCCATCCGTTCGGGAATTCGTGGCTACACCTTC. Translated, it gives CASSYAIRSGIRGYTF.

The CDR3 sequence is CASSLRDSTDSPLHF. In DNA, the CDR3 is TGTGCCAGCAGTCTGAGGGACAGCACCGATTCACCCCTCCACTTT. The chain recombines TRBV27 with TRBJ1-6, with TRBD1 matching over 7 bases. J lost 8 bases, V lost 5 bases, and 9 bases had no gene match. The CDR3 extends over 15 amino acids. The germline V gene has CDR1 MNHEY and CDR2 SMNVEV (reference sequence).

The chain joins TRBV7-9 to TRBJ2-1, with D perhaps matching TRBD1 (5 bases). Germline V gene data show CDR1 as SEHNR and CDR2 as FQNEAQ (reference sequence). The CDR3 consists of 16 residues. V lost 1 base to trimming and J lost 3 bases, with 13 bases between them. CDR3 sequence: CASSLVTGQGYNEQFF. DNA for the CDR3: TGTGCCAGCAGCTTAGTAACAGGTCAGGGCTACAATGAGCAGTTCTTC.

The J gene is TRBJ1-1, the V gene TRBV7-2; no clear D gene. The CDR3 length is 13 residues. The V gene's germline CDR1 is SGHTA and CDR2 FQGNSA. The ends were cut back, 2 bases at V and 4 bases at J, with 8 bases in the middle. The CDR3 spells CASSLRQVTEAFF. The CDR3 DNA is TGTGCCAGCAGCTTAAGGCAGGTCACTGAAGCTTTCTTT.

The V gene is TRBV27, the J gene TRBJ2-3; 7 bases align to TRBD2. The CDR3 has 14 amino acids. CDR1 and CDR2 from the germline V gene are MNHEY and SMNVEV (reference sequence). Unmatched junction bases numbered 5, after V lost 7 bases and J lost 1 base. CDR3 sequence: CASKLSGGTDTQYF. In DNA form, the CDR3 reads TGTGCCAGCAAACTAAGCGGGGGCACAGATACGCAGTATTTT.

The genes are TRBV5-4 and TRBJ1-1; possible D gene TRBD1, 5 bases. CDR1 is SGHNT, CDR2 YYREEE, per germline (reference sequence). The CDR3 totals 15 residues. Trimming took 2 bases from V and 5 from J, leaving 16 bases between them. For the CDR3, the DNA is TGTGCCAGCAGCTTCATCAGGGAAACTTATACTGAAGCTTTCTTT. This codes for CASSFIRETYTEAFF. Combining the CDR3 with reference TRBV5-4 and TRBJ1-1 gives the whole variable domain ETGVTQSPTHLIKTRGQQVTLRCSSQSGHNTVSWYQQALGQGPQFIFQYYREEENGRGNFPPRFSGLQFPNYSSELNVNALELDDSALYLCASSFIRETYTEAFFGQGTRLTVV.

This clone was counted a few times. The CDR3 here is CASSWTGPNQPQHF. The CDR3 coding sequence is TGTGCCAGCAGCTGGACAGGGCCGAATCAGCCCCAGCATTTT. The chain combines TRBV7-8 with TRBJ1-5; 8 bases match TRBD1. V shed 4 bases, J shed 4 bases, and the junction held 3 bases outside the gene matches. The CDR3 spans 14 residues. The V gene's germline CDR1 is SGHVS and CDR2 FQNEAQ.

The chain links TRBV5-4 to TRBJ1-4; no clear D gene. The CDR3 spans 15 residues. Germline lookup yields CDR1 SGHNT and CDR2 YYREEE (reference sequence). Trimming removed 2 bases from V and 1 base from J, with 9 bases in between. In nucleotides, the CDR3 is TGTGCCAGCAGCTTTAAAACAGAAACTAATGAAAAACTGTTTTTT. This translates into CASSFKTETNEKLFF.

This chain links TRBV4-2 with TRBJ2-3; 10 positions agree with TRBD2. Germline values: CDR1 LGHNA, CDR2 YNFKEQ. The CDR3 totals 18 residues. J was trimmed by 0 bases and V by 0 bases; bases with no gene match: 6. CDR3 bases: TGTGCCAGCAGCCAAGATACCCTAGCGGGGGATAGCACAGATACGCAGTATTTT. This encodes CASSQDTLAGDSTDTQYF.

This chain joins TRBV7-9 and TRBJ1-3, with TRBD1 as a possible D gene (5 bases). The germline V gene has CDR1 SEHNR and CDR2 FQNEAQ (reference sequence). The CDR3 has 15 residues. V dropped 5 bases and J dropped 0 bases, with 11 bases sitting between them. The CDR3 loop is CASSPDRPSGNTIYF. The CDR3 DNA reads as TGTGCCAGCAGCCCCGACAGACCCTCTGGAAACACCATATATTTT. The variable domain in full, completed from reference TRBV7-9 and TRBJ1-3, reads DTGVSQNPRHKITKRGQNVTFRCDPISEHNRLYWYRQTLGQGPEFLTYFQNEAQLEKSRLLSDRFSAERPKGSFSTLEIQRTEQGDSAMYLCASSPDRPSGNTIYFGEGSWLTVV.